This T cell receptor (beta chain) was retrieved from a study of brain T cells in children with intractable seizures. Here immunoSEQ multiplex PCR was the method, and the copy in TCRdb shows in-frame clones only, minus some. This table holds about 22,000 clones, approximately 94% found once. As regards this clone: The antigen is undetermined.

CDR3 length: 20 residues. Study conclusions and caveats: Pre-surgery blood may have been undersampled, hiding some clones.

The V call is TRBV21-1, the J call TRBJ2-2; the table calls TRBD2, which could not be checked here. TRBV21-1 is a known pseudogene. Sequenced here: peripheral blood, sampled at surgery. This TCR was sampled from a boy younger than 18 with focal cortical dysplasia and intractable seizures. The CDR3 DNA sequence: TGTGCCAGCAGCAAAGTACTAGCGGGAGGGCCCCCTAAATGCACCGGGGAGCTGTTTTTT. The encoded protein is CASSKVLAGGPPKCTGELFF.